This T cell receptor (beta chain) was obtained from a study of blood T cell repertoires in COVID-19. Study context: Whether acute or convalescent, the COVID-19 samples came from the United States, Italy and Spain. In each case, the material was cDNA or gDNA derived from T cells, B-cell-depleted T cells, or PBMCs.

Worth noting for this clone: The sample holds other DNA sequences that translate to the same CDR3.

CDR3 size: 12 residues. V gave up 6 bases and J gave up 4 bases; unmatched junction bases: 2. The germline V gene has CDR1 MNHEY and CDR2 SVGAGI. In the authors' workflow: Estimates of nucleated cell counts were drawn from the amplification of reference gene primers. Libraries were prepared by immunoSEQ multiplex PCR; TCRdb keeps only in-frame clonotypes and omits some of them. The V and J calls and clone size are taken from that table; D and trimming were inferred from the DNA. Here the sample spans around 200,000 clones, about 83% being singletons. Patients at the Seattle site were enrolled during active infection and followed longitudinally.

The gene calls are TRBV6-5 and TRBJ2-7, with 8 bases that match TRBD1. Sequenced: peripheral blood. The clonotype was recovered from a woman aged 30 to 39 with COVID-19, enrolled during active disease. In nucleotides, the CDR3 is TGTGCCAGCAGCAGGGGGCTGTACGAGCAGTACTTC. Protein sequence: CASSRGLYEQYF.